This T cell receptor (beta chain) came from a study of blood T cell repertoires in COVID-19. Overall study: Researchers got acute and convalescent COVID-19 samples from the United States, Italy and Spain. Sources were T cells, B-cell-depleted T cells, or PBMCs; the material itself was cDNA or gDNA.

Followed longitudinally, the Seattle patients had been enrolled during active infection. The CDR3 runs to 15 residues. V lost 4 bases to trimming and J lost 0 bases, with 12 bases between them. Germline V gene data show CDR1 as SGHRS and CDR2 as YFSETQ. Study processing details: Amplification with reference gene primers provided the estimates of nucleated cell counts. Generated by immunoSEQ multiplex PCR, the TCRdb table keeps only in-frame clones and is missing some. That table supplies the V and J calls and clone size; D and trimming were determined from the DNA. The sample lists fewer than 700,000 clones, 85% to 90% occurring once.

The chain carries TRBV5-1 and TRBJ2-3; D not certain. This clonotype was obtained from a woman between 50 and 59 years old with COVID-19, enrolled during active disease. Sample: peripheral blood. In nucleotides, the CDR3 is TGCGCCAGCAGCCTTCTATATACTAGCACAGATACGCAGTATTTT. Amino acid sequence: CASSLLYTSTDTQYF.